Shown below are 6 T cell receptor beta chains from a single sample sequenced in a study of shared clonotypes between healthy human individuals. Only in-frame clones appear in the TCRdb table, and some are missing; sequencing was by immunoSEQ multiplex PCR. This repertoire shows roughly 1,000,000 clones, roughly 74% found once; its top ten account for 0.6% to 0.7%. Sequencing was carried out using memory CD4+ T cells from PBMCs. As for subset: CD45RA-negative fraction. These receptors all stem from a man younger than 35 in good health. Some clones in this sample may be carry-over from other donors' samples.

J is TRBJ1-1 and V is TRBV30; TRBD1 agrees at 7 bases. Germline V CDR1 and CDR2: GTSNPN, SVGIG (reference sequence). Trimming took 4 bases from V and 2 from J; bases not matched to a gene: 7. The CDR3 is 14 residues long. CDR3 in DNA: TGTGCCTGGAAAACCCGACAGGGAAACACTGAAGCTTTCTTT. Its protein is CAWKTRQGNTEAFF.

Only one count was recorded for this clone. The V and J genes are TRBV5-1 and TRBJ2-7, with TRBD2 identical over 10 bases. This CDR3 comprises 15 residues. The V gene end was trimmed by 4 bases and the J gene end by 2 bases; junction bases not matched to a gene: 6. Germline V gene lookup returns CDR1 SGHRS and CDR2 YFSETQ. The CDR3 sequence is CASSLLTSGAYEQYF. CDR3 DNA sequence: TGCGCCAGCAGCCTTCTCACTAGCGGGGCCTACGAGCAGTACTTC.

This rearrangement joins TRBV6-1 to TRBJ2-7, with D hard to call. In germline, CDR1 is MNHNS, CDR2 SASEGT. V shed 8 bases and J shed 0 bases, with 11 bases lying between them. The CDR3 consists of 13 residues. The CDR3 reads CASGGRNSYEQYF. CDR3 sequence (DNA): TGTGCCAGCGGTGGCAGAAACTCCTACGAGCAGTACTTC.

J is TRBJ1-1 and V is TRBV28; 7 positions agree with TRBD1. Germline trimming cut 6 bases from V and 7 bases from J; bases unmatched to any gene: 5. The CDR3 totals 12 residues. Germline CDR1 MDHEN, CDR2 SYDVKM. The CDR3 region is CASRAGGVEAFF. In nucleotides, the CDR3 is TGTGCCAGCAGGGCAGGGGGGGTTGAAGCTTTCTTT.

Comment on this clone: This could be a read error, since a much larger clone is one nucleotide away. At the DNA level, this CDR3 is encoded by other sequences in the same sample as well. This chain links TRBV6-1 with TRBJ2-5; 8 nucleotides match TRBD1. The CDR3 runs to 12 residues. Germline V gene lookup returns CDR1 MNHNS and CDR2 SASEGT. After removal of 6 bases from V and 4 bases from J, the junction contained 1 base not matched to a gene. CDR3 sequence reads: CASSDRGETQYF. CDR3 sequence (DNA): TGTGCCAGCAGCGACAGGGGAGAGACCCAGTACTTC.

This chain joins TRBV7-4 and TRBJ2-5, with 14 bases that match TRBD2. CDR3 length: 16 residues. Germline V lookup: CDR1 SGHVT, CDR2 SQSDAQ. With V trimmed by 4 bases and J by 5 bases, 6 bases remained unmatched. The CDR3 coding sequence is TGTGCCAGCAGCTCGACTAGCGGGAGGGCCTATGAGACCCAGTACTTC. It translates to CASSSTSGRAYETQYF. Drawing the rest from reference TRBV7-4 and TRBJ2-5, the complete variable domain is GAGVSQSPRYKVAKRGRDVALRCDSISGHVTLYWYRQTLGQGSEVLTYSQSDAQRDKSGRPSGRFSAERPERSVSTLKIQRTEQGDSAVYLCASSSTSGRAYETQYFGPGTRLLVL.